This is a list of T cell receptor beta chains from one sample in a study of monozygotic twins with inflammatory bowel disease. For each CDR3 protein, TCRdb gives one entry from its re-call of the 5' RACE reads, without DNA. In total, the table holds approximately 400,000 distinct CDR3 sequences. Sequenced: blood. These receptors were taken from a human donor with ulcerative colitis or Crohn's disease, or a healthy co-twin of an affected twin (not recorded which). CDR3s include the opening cysteine and the closing phenylalanine or tryptophan.

V: TRBV10-1; J: TRBJ2-1; length: 18; CDR3: CASSVWSRASATANEQFF
V: TRBV5-1; J: TRBJ2-2; length: 15; CDR3: CASSTSTLNTGELFF
V: TRBV5-1; J: TRBJ1-3; length: 14; CDR3: CASSLDISGNTIYF
V: TRBV30; J: TRBJ1-1; length: 13; CDR3: CAWSVNPPWDAFF
V: TRBV12-3/TRBV12-4; J: TRBJ1-1; length: 11; CDR3: CASSLGEEAFF
V: TRBV29-1; J: TRBJ2-4; length: 14; CDR3: CSVALTLAKNIQYF
V: TRBV5-1; J: TRBJ2-7; length: 15; CDR3: CASSLGGLLTYEQYF
V: TRBV30; J: TRBJ2-3; length: 12; CDR3: CAWRDATDTQYF
V: TRBV6-6; J: TRBJ2-5; length: 13; CDR3: CASSYDYLVTQYF
V: TRBV5-1; J: TRBJ1-4; length: 15; CDR3: CASSLGQRTNEKLFF
V: TRBV13; J: TRBJ2-3; length: 15; CDR3: CASSEAGGITDTQYF
V: TRBV6-5; J: TRBJ2-3; length: 15; CDR3: CASRSLSASTDTQYF
V: TRBV10-3; J: TRBJ2-1; length: 15; CDR3: CAISAEARRDNEQFF
V: TRBV19; J: TRBJ2-3; length: 14; CDR3: CASSIALSPRTQYF
V: TRBV6-1; J: TRBJ2-4; length: 17; CDR3: CASSPLSFRGTKNIQYF
V: TRBV6-6; J: TRBJ1-4; length: 14; CDR3: CASSGTAPNEKLFF
V: TRBV10-1; J: TRBJ1-3; length: 13; CDR3: CASGDSSGNTIYF
V: TRBV5-1; J: TRBJ2-1; length: 16; CDR3: CASSLRTGGEGHEQFF
V: TRBV3-1; J: TRBJ2-1; length: 14; CDR3: CASKAGGPDNEQFF
V: TRBV20-1; J: TRBJ2-7; length: 14; CDR3: CSARDWAGVNEQYF
V: TRBV7-2; J: TRBJ2-7; length: 15; CDR3: CASSRYPGVYGEQYF
V: TRBV4-1; J: TRBJ1-2; length: 15; CDR3: CASSQVIGVGYGYTF
V: TRBV12-3/TRBV12-4; J: TRBJ2-7; length: 14; CDR3: CASSPGTGPYEQYF
V: TRBV6-5; J: TRBJ2-5; length: 16; CDR3: CASSFGDGAMIETQYF
V: TRBV5-4; J: TRBJ2-7; length: 17; CDR3: CASSILAGGGLVHEQYF
V: TRBV3-1; J: TRBJ1-2; length: 14; CDR3: CACSQPGLNYGYTF
V: TRBV7-9; J: TRBJ1-4; length: 12; CDR3: CASKQLNEKLFF
V: TRBV5-4; J: TRBJ1-1; length: 20; CDR3: CASSFGLGSNPVTGDTEAFF
V: TRBV20-1; J: TRBJ2-2; length: 16; CDR3: CSARDSGRGLTGELFF
V: TRBV7-2; J: TRBJ2-3; length: 14; CDR3: CASSFTQEEDTQYF
V: TRBV28; J: TRBJ2-7; length: 14; CDR3: CASRDRNPSYEQYF
V: TRBV5-1; J: TRBJ2-6; length: 16; CDR3: CASSPGSVPGANVLTF
V: TRBV29-1; J: TRBJ1-4; length: 13; CDR3: CSVYGGINEKLFF
V: TRBV5-4; J: TRBJ1-2; length: 15; CDR3: CASSLAGRDLYGYTF
V: TRBV20-1; J: TRBJ2-3; length: 15; CDR3: CSARDGTSSSDTQYF